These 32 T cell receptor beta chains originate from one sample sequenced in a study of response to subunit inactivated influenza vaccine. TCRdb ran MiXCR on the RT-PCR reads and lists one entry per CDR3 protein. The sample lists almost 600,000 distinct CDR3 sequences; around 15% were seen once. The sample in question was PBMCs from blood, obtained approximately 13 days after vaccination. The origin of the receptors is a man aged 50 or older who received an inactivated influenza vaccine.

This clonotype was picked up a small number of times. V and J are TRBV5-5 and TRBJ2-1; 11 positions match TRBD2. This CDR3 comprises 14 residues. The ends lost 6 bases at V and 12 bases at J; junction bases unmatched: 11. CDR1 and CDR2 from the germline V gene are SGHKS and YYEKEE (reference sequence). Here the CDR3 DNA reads TGTGCCAGCAACACGGGGACTAGCGGAGGGGTGCAGTTCTTC. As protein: CASNTGTSGGVQFF. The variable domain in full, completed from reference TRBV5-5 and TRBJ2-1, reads DAGVTQSPTHLIKTRGQQVTLRCSPISGHKSVSWYQQVLGQGPQFIFQYYEKEERGRGNFPDRFSARQFPNYSSELNVNALLLGDSALYLCASNTGTSGGVQFFGPGTRLTVL.

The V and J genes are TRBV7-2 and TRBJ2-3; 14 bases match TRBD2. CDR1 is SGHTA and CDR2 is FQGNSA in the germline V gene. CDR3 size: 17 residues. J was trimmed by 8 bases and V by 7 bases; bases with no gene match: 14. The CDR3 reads CASNQGLAGELFITQYF. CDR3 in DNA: TGTGCCAGCAACCAGGGACTAGCGGGAGAGCTGTTTATTACGCAGTATTTT.

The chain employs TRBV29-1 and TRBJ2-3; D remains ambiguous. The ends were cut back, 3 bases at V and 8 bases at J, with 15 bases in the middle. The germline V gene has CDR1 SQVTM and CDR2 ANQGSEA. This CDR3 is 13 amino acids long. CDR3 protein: CSVDQVSVGTQYF. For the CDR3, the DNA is TGCAGCGTTGATCAGGTATCGGTCGGTACGCAGTATTTT.

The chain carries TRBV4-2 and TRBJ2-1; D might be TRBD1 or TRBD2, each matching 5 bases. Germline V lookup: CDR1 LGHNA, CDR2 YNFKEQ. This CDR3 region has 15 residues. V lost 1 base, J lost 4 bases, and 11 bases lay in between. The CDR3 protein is CASSQAGHIYNEQFF. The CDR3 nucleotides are TGTGCCAGCAGCCAAGCGGGGCACATATACAATGAGCAGTTCTTC.

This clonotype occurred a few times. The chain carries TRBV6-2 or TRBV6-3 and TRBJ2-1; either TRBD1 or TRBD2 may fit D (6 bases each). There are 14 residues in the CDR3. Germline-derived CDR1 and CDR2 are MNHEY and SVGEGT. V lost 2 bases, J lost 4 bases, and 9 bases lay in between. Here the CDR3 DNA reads TGTGCCAGCAGTTACGGGGGGCGGTACAATGAGCAGTTCTTC. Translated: CASSYGGRYNEQFF.

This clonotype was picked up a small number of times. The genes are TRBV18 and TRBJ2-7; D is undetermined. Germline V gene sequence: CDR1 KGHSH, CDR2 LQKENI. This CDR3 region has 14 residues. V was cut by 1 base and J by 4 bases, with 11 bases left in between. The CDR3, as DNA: TGTGCCAGCTCACCACTGGGCAACTATTACGAGCAGTACTTC. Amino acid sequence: CASSPLGNYYEQYF. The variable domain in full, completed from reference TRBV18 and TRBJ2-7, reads NAGVMQNPRHLVRRRGQEARLRCSPMKGHSHVYWYRQLPEEGLKFMVYLQKENIIDESGMPKERFSAEFPKEGPSILRIQQVVRGDSAAYFCASSPLGNYYEQYFGPGTRLTVT.

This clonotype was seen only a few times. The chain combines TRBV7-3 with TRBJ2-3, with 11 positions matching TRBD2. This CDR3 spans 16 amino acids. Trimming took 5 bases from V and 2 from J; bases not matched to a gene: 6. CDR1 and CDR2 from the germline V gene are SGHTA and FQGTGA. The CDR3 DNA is TGTGCCAGCAGCCTCGGGACTAGCGGACCCACAGATACGCAGTATTTT. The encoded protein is CASSLGTSGPTDTQYF.

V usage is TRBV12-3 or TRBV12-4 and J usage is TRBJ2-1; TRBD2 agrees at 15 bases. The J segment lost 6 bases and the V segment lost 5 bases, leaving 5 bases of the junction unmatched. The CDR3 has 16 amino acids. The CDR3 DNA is TGTGCCAGCAGTGCCGGGACTAGCGGGGGGCTCAATGAGCAGTTCTTC. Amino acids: CASSAGTSGGLNEQFF.

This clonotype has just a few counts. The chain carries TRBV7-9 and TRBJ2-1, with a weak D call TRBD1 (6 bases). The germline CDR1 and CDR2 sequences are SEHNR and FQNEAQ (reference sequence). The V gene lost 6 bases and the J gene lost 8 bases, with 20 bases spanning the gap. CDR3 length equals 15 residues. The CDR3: CASRFLGDKGDEQFF. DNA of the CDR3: TGTGCCAGCAGATTCCTGGGGGACAAGGGCGATGAGCAGTTCTTC.

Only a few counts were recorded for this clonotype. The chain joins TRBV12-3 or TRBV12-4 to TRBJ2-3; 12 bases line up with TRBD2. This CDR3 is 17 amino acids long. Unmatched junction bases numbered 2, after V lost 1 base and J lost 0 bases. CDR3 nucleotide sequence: TGTGCCAGCAGTTTAGGGGGGACTAGCGGGAGCACAGATACGCAGTATTTT. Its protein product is CASSLGGTSGSTDTQYF.

CDR3 residues: CASSYRSGASRTGELFF. In DNA, the CDR3 is TGTGCCAGCAGTTATCGTAGCGGGGCCTCCCGCACCGGGGAGCTGTTTTTT. This chain connects TRBV6-2 or TRBV6-3 to TRBJ2-2; 8 positions match TRBD2. The CDR3 runs 17 residues. Germline assignment: CDR1 MNHEY and CDR2 SVGEGT. V was clipped by 3 bases and J by 4 bases; unmatched bases: 10.

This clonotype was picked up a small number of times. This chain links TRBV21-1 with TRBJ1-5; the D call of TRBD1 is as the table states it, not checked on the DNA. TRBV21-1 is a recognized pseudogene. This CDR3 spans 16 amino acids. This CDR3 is CASSSQGEKSNQPQHF. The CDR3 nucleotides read TGTGCCAGCAGCAGTCAGGGGGAAAAGAGCAATCAGCCCCAGCATTTT.

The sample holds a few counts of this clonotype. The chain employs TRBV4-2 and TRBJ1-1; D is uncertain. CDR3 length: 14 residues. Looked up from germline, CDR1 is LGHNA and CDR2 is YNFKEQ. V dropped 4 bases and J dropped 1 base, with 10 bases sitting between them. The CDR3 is CASSPEVRNTEAFF. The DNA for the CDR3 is TGTGCCAGCAGCCCGGAGGTCCGGAACACTGAAGCTTTCTTT.

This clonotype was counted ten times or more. The CDR3 protein is CAGLGLAGGTGEQFF. CDR3 sequence (DNA): TGTGCCGGATTGGGACTAGCGGGGGGTACGGGTGAGCAGTTCTTC. The chain uses TRBV2 and TRBJ2-1, with 15 bases identical to TRBD2. Losses at the gene ends were 11 bases for V and 9 bases for J; bases not matched to a gene: 11. The V gene's germline CDR1 is SNHLY and CDR2 FYNNEI. The CDR3 has 15 amino acids.

The CDR3 protein is CASSEGRINTEAFF. The CDR3 coding sequence is TGTGCCAGCAGTGAAGGGCGGATCAACACTGAAGCTTTCTTT. This sequence joins TRBV2 and TRBJ1-1, with unresolved D. Deletions cut 1 base from V and 2 bases from J, with 8 bases between. Germline CDR1 is SNHLY and CDR2 is FYNNEI. The CDR3 consists of 14 residues.

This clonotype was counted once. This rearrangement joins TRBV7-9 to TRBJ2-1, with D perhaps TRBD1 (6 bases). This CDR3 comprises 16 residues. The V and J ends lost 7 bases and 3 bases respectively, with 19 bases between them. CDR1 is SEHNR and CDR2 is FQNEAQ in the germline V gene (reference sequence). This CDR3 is CASTSSSGDIYNEQFF. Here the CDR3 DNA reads TGTGCCAGCACCTCAAGTTCAGGGGACATCTACAATGAGCAGTTCTTC.

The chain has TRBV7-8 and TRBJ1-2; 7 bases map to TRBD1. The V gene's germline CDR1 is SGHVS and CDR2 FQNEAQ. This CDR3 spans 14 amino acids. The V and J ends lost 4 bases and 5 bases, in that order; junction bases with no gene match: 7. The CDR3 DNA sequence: TGTGCCAGCAGCTCTCCGGGACAGATTTATGGCTACACCTTC. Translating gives CASSSPGQIYGYTF.

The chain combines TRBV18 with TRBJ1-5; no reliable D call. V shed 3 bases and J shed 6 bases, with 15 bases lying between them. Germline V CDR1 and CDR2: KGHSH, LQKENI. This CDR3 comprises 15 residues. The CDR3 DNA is TGTGCCAGCTCACCGGACTCATCCCGGGGTCAGCCCCAGCATTTT. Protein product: CASSPDSSRGQPQHF.

As DNA, the CDR3 is TGTGCCAGCAGCGCCATACCCTCAGGGGGCTATGGCTACACCTTC. Amino acids: CASSAIPSGGYGYTF. The chain has TRBV9 and TRBJ1-2, with 7 bases identical to TRBD1. Trimming took 3 bases from V and 4 from J; bases not matched to a gene: 9. Germline V gene data show CDR1 as SGDLS and CDR2 as YYNGEE. The CDR3 has 15 amino acids.

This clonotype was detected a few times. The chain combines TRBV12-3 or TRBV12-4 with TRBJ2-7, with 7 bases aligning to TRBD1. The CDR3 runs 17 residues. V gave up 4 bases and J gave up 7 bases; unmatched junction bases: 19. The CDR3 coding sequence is TGTGCCAGCAGTTACGAGAGGGGGCTTGGGGGCGCGAGGGAGCAGTACTTC. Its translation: CASSYERGLGGAREQYF.

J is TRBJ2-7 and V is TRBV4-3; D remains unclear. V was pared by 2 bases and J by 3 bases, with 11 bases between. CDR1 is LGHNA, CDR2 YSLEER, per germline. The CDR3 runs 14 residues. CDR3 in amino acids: CASSQWLVGYEQYF. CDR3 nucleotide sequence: TGCGCCAGCAGCCAATGGTTGGTGGGCTACGAGCAGTACTTC.

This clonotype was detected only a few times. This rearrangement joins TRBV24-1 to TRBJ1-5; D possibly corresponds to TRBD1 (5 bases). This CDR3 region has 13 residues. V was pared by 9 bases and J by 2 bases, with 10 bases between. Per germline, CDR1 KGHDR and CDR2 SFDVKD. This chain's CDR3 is CATAGVGNQPQHF. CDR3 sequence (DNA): TGTGCCACCGCGGGGGTTGGCAATCAGCCCCAGCATTTT.

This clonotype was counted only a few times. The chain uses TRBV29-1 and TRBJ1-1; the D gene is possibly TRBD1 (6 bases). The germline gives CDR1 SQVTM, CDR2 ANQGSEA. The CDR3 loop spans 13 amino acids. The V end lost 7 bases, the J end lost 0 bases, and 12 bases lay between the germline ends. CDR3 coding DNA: TGCAGCGGTGGGGGCAGGCTGAACACTGAAGCTTTCTTT. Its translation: CSGGGRLNTEAFF.

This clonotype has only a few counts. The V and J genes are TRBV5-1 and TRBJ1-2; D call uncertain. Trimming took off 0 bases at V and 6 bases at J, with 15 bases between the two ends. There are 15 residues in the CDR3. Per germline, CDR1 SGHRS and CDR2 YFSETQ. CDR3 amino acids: CASSLVSAVRDGYTF. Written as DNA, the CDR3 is TGCGCCAGCAGCTTGGTCTCGGCCGTTCGCGATGGCTACACCTTC. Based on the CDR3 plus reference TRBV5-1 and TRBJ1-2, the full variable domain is KAGVTQTPRYLIKTRGQQVTLSCSPISGHRSVSWYQQTPGQGLQFLFEYFSETQRNKGNFPGRFSGRQFSNSRSEMNVSTLELGDSALYLCASSLVSAVRDGYTFGSGTRLTVV.

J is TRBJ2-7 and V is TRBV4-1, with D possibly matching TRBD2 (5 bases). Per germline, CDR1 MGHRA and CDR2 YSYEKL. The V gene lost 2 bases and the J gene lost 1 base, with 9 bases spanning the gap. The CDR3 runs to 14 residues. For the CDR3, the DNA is TGCGCCAGCAGCCAATTACTAGGATCCTACGAGCAGTACTTC. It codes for CASSQLLGSYEQYF.

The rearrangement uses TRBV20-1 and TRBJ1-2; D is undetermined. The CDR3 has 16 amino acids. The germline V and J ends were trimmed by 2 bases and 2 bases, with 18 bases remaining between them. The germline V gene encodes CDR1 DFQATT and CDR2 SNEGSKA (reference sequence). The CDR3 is CSARHLRLISNYGYTF. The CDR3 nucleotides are TGCAGTGCTAGACACCTACGCCTCATATCAAACTATGGCTACACCTTC.

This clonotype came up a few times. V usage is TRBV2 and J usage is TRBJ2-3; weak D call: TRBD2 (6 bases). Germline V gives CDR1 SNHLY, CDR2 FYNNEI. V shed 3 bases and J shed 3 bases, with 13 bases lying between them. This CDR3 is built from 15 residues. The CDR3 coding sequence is TGTGCCAGCAGTGAGCTAGCGTCCCTGACAGATACGCAGTATTTT. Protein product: CASSELASLTDTQYF.

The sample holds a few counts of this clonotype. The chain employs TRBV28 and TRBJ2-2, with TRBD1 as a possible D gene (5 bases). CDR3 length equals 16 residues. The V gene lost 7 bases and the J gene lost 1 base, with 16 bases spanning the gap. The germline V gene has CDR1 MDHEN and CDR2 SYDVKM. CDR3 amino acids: CASTIRGRGNTGELFF. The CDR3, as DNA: TGTGCCAGCACCATAAGGGGTCGCGGGAACACCGGGGAGCTGTTTTTT.

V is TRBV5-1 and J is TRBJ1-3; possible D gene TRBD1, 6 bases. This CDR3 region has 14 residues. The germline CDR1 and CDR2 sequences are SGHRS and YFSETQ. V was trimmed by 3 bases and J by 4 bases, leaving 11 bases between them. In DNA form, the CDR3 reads TGCGCCAGCAGCTACGACGGACAGGGAAACACCATATATTTT. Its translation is CASSYDGQGNTIYF.

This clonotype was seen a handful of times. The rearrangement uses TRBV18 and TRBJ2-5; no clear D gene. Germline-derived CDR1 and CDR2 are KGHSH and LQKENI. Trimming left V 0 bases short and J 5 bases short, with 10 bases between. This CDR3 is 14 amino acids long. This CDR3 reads CASSPPSVSETQYF. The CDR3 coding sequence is TGTGCCAGCTCACCACCGTCCGTATCGGAGACCCAGTACTTC.

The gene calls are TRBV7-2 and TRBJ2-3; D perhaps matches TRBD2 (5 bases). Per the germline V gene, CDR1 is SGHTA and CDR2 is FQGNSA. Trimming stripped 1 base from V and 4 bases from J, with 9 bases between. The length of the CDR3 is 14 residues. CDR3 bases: TGTGCCAGCAGCTTAGTACGGGGTTCAGATACGCAGTATTTT. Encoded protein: CASSLVRGSDTQYF.

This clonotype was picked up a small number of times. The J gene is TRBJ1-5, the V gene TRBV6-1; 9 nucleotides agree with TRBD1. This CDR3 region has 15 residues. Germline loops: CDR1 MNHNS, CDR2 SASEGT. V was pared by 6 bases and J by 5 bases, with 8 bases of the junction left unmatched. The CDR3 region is CASRATGGEYQPQHF. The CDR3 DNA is TGTGCCAGCAGAGCAACAGGGGGCGAGTATCAGCCCCAGCATTTT.